This TCR beta chain came from a study of cytomegalovirus exposure and HLA in healthy donors. General study points: In a later analysis, HLA-C alleles had the fewest associated TCRs, DRB1 alleles the most.

V shed 5 bases, J shed 0 bases, and the junction held 7 bases outside the gene matches. The germline V gene encodes CDR1 SGHVS and CDR2 FNYEAQ. The CDR3 has 16 residues. Primers: 60 Vbeta forward and 13 Jbeta reverse. Measured with immunoSEQ multiplex PCR; TCRdb has only the in-frame clones, and not every one. Of roughly 170,000 clones in the sample, approximately 82% were seen once. As for this clone: Its matching antigen is unknown.

Sequencing was performed on PBMCs. This TCR derives from a woman in her 30s in good health and CMV-seronegative. V usage is TRBV7-6 and J usage is TRBJ1-5; TRBD1 aligns across 7 bases. Here the CDR3 DNA reads TGTGCCAGCAGCCCGGAGACAGGGTATAGCAATCAGCCCCAGCATTTT. Translation: CASSPETGYSNQPQHF. Looking up the rest from reference TRBV7-6 and TRBJ1-5 gives the full variable domain: GAGVSQSPRYKVTKRGQDVALRCDPISGHVSLYWYRQALGQGPEFLTYFNYEAQQDKSGLPNDRFSAERPEGSISTLTIQRTEQRDSAMYRCASSPETGYSNQPQHFGDGTRLSIL.